What follows are 25 T cell receptor beta chains derived from one specimen sequenced in a study of tumor-infiltrating lymphocytes in primary liver carcinoma. RNA isolated from unsorted whole blood supplied the blood RNA, with germline DNA also extracted. Constant-region priming of around 500 ng total RNA yielded TCR beta cDNA. ARM-PCR, slightly modified, supplied the TCR beta libraries through three nested multiplex PCR rounds. The two initial PCR rounds, nine to eleven cycles each, used TRBV1-TRBV30 forward and C-beta reverse primers. MiXCR was run by TCRdb on the multiplex PCR reads, yielding one entry per CDR3 protein. This sample carries about 350,000 distinct CDR3 sequences, about 61% of them seen once, and the ten largest clones take 5.5% to 7%. Sequenced sample: peripheral blood. These receptors all stem from a man in his forties with primary liver carcinoma and hepatitis B virus infection.

The V gene is TRBV14, the J gene TRBJ1-4; TRBD1 matches 7 bases. The CDR3 is 13 amino acids. The V gene end was trimmed by 5 bases and the J gene end by 8 bases; junction bases not matched to a gene: 5. The germline CDR1 and CDR2 sequences are SGHDN and FVKESK. The CDR3 DNA reads as TGTGCCAGCAGCTCACAGGGGCGCGAAAAACTGTTTTTT. Translating it yields CASSSQGREKLFF.

This chain joins TRBV11-3 and TRBJ2-1; 11 nucleotides match TRBD2. There are 16 residues in the CDR3. CDR1 and CDR2 (germline): SGHNT, YENEEA. Losses at the gene ends were 5 bases for V and 7 bases for J; bases not matched to a gene: 10. This CDR3 is CASSMFSTSGMNEQFF. CDR3 nucleotides: TGTGCCAGCAGCATGTTTTCGACTAGCGGGATGAATGAGCAGTTCTTC. The full variable domain, rest sourced from reference TRBV11-3 and TRBJ2-1, is EAGVVQSPRYKIIEKKQPVAFWCNPISGHNTLYWYLQNLGQGPELLIRYENEEAVDDSQLPKDRFSAERLKGVDSTLKIQPAELGDSAVYLCASSMFSTSGMNEQFFGPGTRLTVL.

V and J are TRBV6-6 and TRBJ2-1; 7 bases map to TRBD1. With V trimmed by 7 bases and J by 2 bases, 8 bases remained unmatched. Germline CDR1 MNHNY, CDR2 SVGAGI (reference sequence). The CDR3 sequence is 15 residues long. The CDR3 is CASNTRGQPYNEQFF. CDR3 DNA sequence: TGTGCCAGCAACACCAGGGGACAGCCCTACAATGAGCAGTTCTTC.

The CDR3 here is CASSRDVSSYNEQFF. The DNA for the CDR3 is TGTGCCAGCAGCCGCGACGTAAGCTCCTACAATGAGCAGTTCTTC. The rearrangement links TRBV14 to TRBJ2-1, with D unclear. The CDR3 spans 15 residues. V dropped 4 bases and J dropped 0 bases, with 10 bases sitting between them. The V gene's germline CDR1 is SGHDN and CDR2 FVKESK.

Concerning this clonotype itself: It may be a read error: a sequence one base away is much more abundant. V and J are TRBV4-1 and TRBJ1-4; D not certain. The length of the CDR3 is 14 residues. The V end was cut by 4 bases, the J end by 4 bases, with 10 bases between. CDR1 is MGHRA, CDR2 YSYEKL, per germline. CDR3 DNA sequence: TGCGCCAGCAGCCCCGACGCGCTTAATGAAAAACTGTTTTTT. Residues: CASSPDALNEKLFF.

Note on this clonotype: One end of the junction is discordant with germline, which a read error may explain. The genes are TRBV11-2 and TRBJ2-2; 8 bases are shared with TRBD2. The germline gives CDR1 SGHAT, CDR2 FQNNGV. There are 16 residues in the CDR3. CDR3 amino acids: CATSLRAGVDTGELSF. CDR3 nucleotide sequence: TGTGCCACCAGCCTCCGAGCGGGAGTGGACACCGGGGAGCTGTCTTTT. Looking up the rest from reference TRBV11-2 and TRBJ2-2 gives the full variable domain: EAGVAQSPRYKIIEKRQSVAFWCNPISGHATLYWYQQILGQGPKLLIQFQNNGVVDDSQLPKDRFSAERLKGVDSTLKIQPAKLEDSAVYLCATSLRAGVDTGELSFGEGSRLTVL.

This clonotype has a single count. Sequence at one end of the junction differs from germline and may be a read error. The chain couples TRBV10-3 to TRBJ1-1, with 8 bases fitting TRBD1. Germline V gives CDR1 ENHRY, CDR2 SYGVKD. The CDR3 contains 16 residues. The CDR3 protein is CAISKSRDRRFTEAFF. CDR3 coding DNA: TGTGCCATCAGTAAGTCCCGGGACAGGAGATTCACTGAAGCCTTCTTT.

The chain links TRBV5-6 to TRBJ2-5; TRBD1 matches at 7 bases. Germline V gene sequence: CDR1 SGHDT, CDR2 YYEEEE. With V trimmed by 6 bases and J by 1 base, 3 bases remained unmatched. This CDR3 region has 13 residues. CDR3 protein: CASIRGTQETQYF. CDR3 coding DNA: TGTGCCAGCATCAGGGGGACCCAAGAGACCCAGTACTTC.

This clonotype has a handful of counts. This sequence joins TRBV18 and TRBJ2-6, with D hard to call. The CDR3 sequence is 16 residues long. V lost 3 bases and J lost 1, with 10 bases in between. Germline loops: CDR1 KGHSH, CDR2 LQKENI. This chain's CDR3 is CASSPSPKSGANVLTF. For the CDR3, the DNA is TGTGCCAGCTCACCGTCCCCAAAATCTGGGGCCAACGTCCTGACTTTC.

This clonotype was seen a few times. The gene calls are TRBV4-1 and TRBJ1-2; no clear D. The CDR3 is 12 residues long. Germline-derived CDR1 and CDR2 are MGHRA and YSYEKL. The ends were cut back, 0 bases at V and 8 bases at J, with 7 bases in the middle. CDR3 sequence (DNA): TGCGCCAGCAGCCAAGAGGGCATCGGCTACACCTTC. Protein: CASSQEGIGYTF.

Of note for this clonotype: A junction boundary mismatches the germline segment, possibly from a read error. V gene TRBV11-2 combines with J gene TRBJ2-1; D uncertain. Germline assignment: CDR1 SGHAT and CDR2 FQNNGV. The CDR3 consists of 15 residues. CDR3 DNA sequence: TGTACCAGCAACTTAGATCTAAGCGCTACCCCCATACAGTTCTTC. Its translation: CTSNLDLSATPIQFF. The complete variable domain, with remaining parts taken from reference TRBV11-2 and TRBJ2-1, reads EAGVAQSPRYKIIEKRQSVAFWCNPISGHATLYWYQQILGQGPKLLIQFQNNGVVDDSQLPKDRFSAERLKGVDSTLKIQPAKLEDSAVYLCTSNLDLSATPIQFFGPGTRLTVL.

About this clonotype itself: One end of the junction does not line up with germline, which may come from a read error. J is TRBJ2-2 and V is TRBV11-2; possible D gene TRBD1, 6 bases. The CDR3 consists of 13 residues. Germline loops: CDR1 SGHAT, CDR2 FQNNGV. In DNA, the CDR3 is TGTGACAGCAGCTTAGGGGGAGCCGGGGAGCTGTTTTTC. This encodes CDSSLGGAGELFF.

Concerning this clonotype itself: The CDR3 does not close with the conserved phenylalanine or tryptophan, likely indicating a read error. This chain uses TRBV11-3 with TRBJ1-1; D ambiguous. This CDR3 has 13 amino acids. Trimming took off 6 bases at V and 7 bases at J, with 15 bases between the two ends. The V gene's germline CDR1 is SGHNT and CDR2 YENEEA. CDR3 in amino acids: CASSLTQRGEAFI. CDR3 DNA sequence: TGTGCCAGCAGTCTAACTCAACGTGGTGAAGCTTTCATT.

To note about this clonotype: A much larger clone lies a single base off, so this may be a read error. V gene TRBV10-3 combines with J gene TRBJ2-1, with 14 bases aligning to TRBD2. V shed 2 bases and J 6 bases; nucleotides not matched to a gene: 12. Germline assignment: CDR1 ENHRY and CDR2 SYGVKD. This CDR3 comprises 19 residues. The CDR3 protein is CAISEPEGTSGSLVNEQFF. In DNA form, the CDR3 reads TGTGCCATCAGTGAGCCGGAGGGGACTAGCGGGAGTCTCGTCAATGAGCAGTTCTTC.

In the case of this clonotype: This clone may be a read error of a much larger clone one base away. J is TRBJ2-3 and V is TRBV14; D may be TRBD1 or TRBD2 (6 bases each). V lost 6 bases to trimming and J lost 2 bases, with 18 bases between them. The CDR3 runs 16 residues. Germline V gives CDR1 SGHDN, CDR2 FVKESK. Here the CDR3 DNA reads TGTGCCAGCAGGCCTACCGGGGGCGGGAACACAGATACGCAGTATTTT. Translating gives CASRPTGGGNTDTQYF. The entire variable domain, with the rest obtained from reference TRBV14 and TRBJ2-3, is as follows: EAGVTQFPSHSVIEKGQTVTLRCDPISGHDNLYWYRRVMGKEIKFLLHFVKESKQDESGMPNNRFLAERTGGTYSTLKVQPAELEDSGVYFCASRPTGGGNTDTQYFGPGTRLTVL.

On this clonotype itself: A read error may be the cause here, since a much bigger clone is one base away. This rearrangement joins TRBV6-5 to TRBJ2-3; 9 bases are a match to TRBD2. The CDR3 contains 13 residues. CDR1 MNHEY and CDR2 SVGAGI come from the germline V gene. The CDR3 DNA follows: TGTACCAGCAGGGCGAGCGGGAGGTATACGCAGTATTTT. The encoded protein is CTSRASGRYTQYF.

As regards this clonotype: A junction end diverges from the germline sequence, so it may reflect a read error. The J gene is TRBJ2-3, the V gene TRBV6-2 or TRBV6-3, with D maybe TRBD2 (5 bases). Looked up from germline, CDR1 is MNHEY and CDR2 is SVGEGT. This CDR3 comprises 13 residues. CDR3 nucleotides: TGTGCCAGCAACCGGGCGGGTGGGGATACGCACTATTTT. Its protein product is CASNRAGGDTHYF.

This chain joins TRBV6-5 and TRBJ2-1; 12 bases fit TRBD2. Unmatched junction bases numbered 11, after V lost 10 bases and J lost 4 bases. This CDR3 has 16 amino acids. Germline V gene lookup returns CDR1 MNHEY and CDR2 SVGAGI. CDR3 sequence (DNA): TGTGCCACATGGACTAGCGGGGTAATAATTTACAATGAGCAGTTCTTC. Translation: CATWTSGVIIYNEQFF.

Regarding this clonotype: This may arise from a read error, as a much more abundant clone is one base away. The rearrangement links TRBV4-1 to TRBJ2-3; 8 bases align to TRBD2. Germline assignment: CDR1 MGHRA and CDR2 YSYEKL. CDR3 size: 16 residues. The CDR3 reads CASSQEPGGSTDMQYF. As DNA, the CDR3 is TGCGCCAGCAGCCAAGAACCGGGAGGGAGCACAGATATGCAGTATTTT.

Concerning this clonotype: Since no conserved phenylalanine or tryptophan closes the CDR3, a read error is the likely cause. The chain links TRBV11-2 to TRBJ1-5; weak D call: TRBD1 (5 bases). Germline V gene lookup returns CDR1 SGHAT and CDR2 FQNNGV. The V and J ends lost 6 bases and 9 bases respectively, with 15 bases between them. The CDR3 sequence is 13 residues long. The CDR3 DNA follows: TGTGCCAGCAGTAGCCAGGGCGACCTGCCCCAGCATATT. Amino acids: CASSSQGDLPQHI.

This chain links TRBV10-3 with TRBJ2-1; D might be TRBD2 (5 bases). CDR1 and CDR2 from the germline V gene are ENHRY and SYGVKD. The CDR3 contains 12 residues. V dropped 7 bases and J dropped 8 bases, with 12 bases sitting between them. The CDR3 loop reads CAIISYGDEQFF. CDR3 in DNA: TGTGCCATCATTTCATACGGGGATGAGCAGTTCTTC.

As to this clonotype: It may be a read error: a sequence one base away is much more abundant. The V and J genes are TRBV28 and TRBJ2-7; 9 positions match TRBD2. This CDR3 is 15 amino acids long. Germline values: CDR1 MDHEN, CDR2 SYDVKM. V shed 5 bases, J shed 4 bases, and the junction held 9 bases outside the gene matches. The CDR3 reads CASSRSGSGTYEQYF. The CDR3 DNA sequence: TGTGCCAGCAGTCGTAGCGGGAGTGGGACTTACGAGCAGTACTTC.

The CDR3 sequence: CASNARGAGNTEAFF. In DNA, the CDR3 is TGTGCCAGCAATGCTAGGGGTGCTGGGAACACTGAAGCTTTCTTT. The chain combines TRBV6-1 with TRBJ1-1, with D possibly matching TRBD1 (5 bases). V was shortened by 7 bases and J by 1 base, with 16 bases between the two germline ends. Germline V gene sequence: CDR1 MNHNS, CDR2 SASEGT. This CDR3 is 15 amino acids long.

Of note for this clonotype: A read error is possible here, since a much larger clone lies one base away. The CDR3 reads CASGLARTGTAYEQYF. In DNA form, the CDR3 reads TGTGCTAGTGGTTTGGCCAGAACCGGGACAGCCTACGAGCAGTACTTC. The chain is built from TRBV12-5 and TRBJ2-7; 7 bases are a match to TRBD1. Germline V gives CDR1 LGHNT, CDR2 FRNRAP. V shed 1 base and J 2 bases; nucleotides not matched to a gene: 8. This CDR3 comprises 16 residues.

This clonotype was counted ten times or more. This chain links TRBV12-3 or TRBV12-4 with TRBJ2-1; TRBD2 aligns across 12 bases. Unmatched junction bases numbered 2, after V lost 6 bases and J lost 5 bases. The CDR3 runs 14 residues. The CDR3 is CASSGLAGNNEQFF. Written as DNA, the CDR3 is TGTGCCAGCAGCGGACTAGCGGGAAACAATGAGCAGTTCTTC.